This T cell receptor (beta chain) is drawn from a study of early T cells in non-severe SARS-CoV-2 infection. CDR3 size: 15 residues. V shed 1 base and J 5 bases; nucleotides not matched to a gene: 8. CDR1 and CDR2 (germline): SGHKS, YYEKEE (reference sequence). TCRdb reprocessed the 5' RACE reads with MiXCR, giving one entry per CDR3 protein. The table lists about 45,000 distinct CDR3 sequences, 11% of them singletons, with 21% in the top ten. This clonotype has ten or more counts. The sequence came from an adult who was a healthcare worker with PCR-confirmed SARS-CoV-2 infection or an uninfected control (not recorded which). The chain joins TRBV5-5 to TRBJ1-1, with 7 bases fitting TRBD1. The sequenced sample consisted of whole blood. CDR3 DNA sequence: TGTGCCAGCAGCTTGACCCAGGGGGGGATAACTGAAGCTTTCTTT. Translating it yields CASSLTQGGITEAFF.